This T cell receptor (beta chain) derives from a study of blood T cells in healthy people across ages. The germline V gene has CDR1 SNHLY and CDR2 FYNNEI. CDR3 length: 14 residues. V lost 10 bases to trimming and J lost 6 bases; unmatched junction nucleotides: 10. This clonotype was recorded a few times. Alongside a J-beta primer mix, a sample-barcoded 5' primer served in a second PCR lasting 7 to 11 cycles. From the 5' RACE reads, TCRdb called clonotypes with MiXCR, one entry per CDR3 protein. The table includes some 700,000 distinct CDR3 sequences, around 46% detected once. The rearrangement joins TRBV2 to TRBJ2-1, with 9 bases identical to TRBD2. The origin of this receptor is an older woman in good health. Sequenced sample: blood. The CDR3 spells CANQLAGLLNEQFF. In DNA, the CDR3 is TGTGCCAACCAGCTAGCGGGATTACTCAATGAGCAGTTCTTC.